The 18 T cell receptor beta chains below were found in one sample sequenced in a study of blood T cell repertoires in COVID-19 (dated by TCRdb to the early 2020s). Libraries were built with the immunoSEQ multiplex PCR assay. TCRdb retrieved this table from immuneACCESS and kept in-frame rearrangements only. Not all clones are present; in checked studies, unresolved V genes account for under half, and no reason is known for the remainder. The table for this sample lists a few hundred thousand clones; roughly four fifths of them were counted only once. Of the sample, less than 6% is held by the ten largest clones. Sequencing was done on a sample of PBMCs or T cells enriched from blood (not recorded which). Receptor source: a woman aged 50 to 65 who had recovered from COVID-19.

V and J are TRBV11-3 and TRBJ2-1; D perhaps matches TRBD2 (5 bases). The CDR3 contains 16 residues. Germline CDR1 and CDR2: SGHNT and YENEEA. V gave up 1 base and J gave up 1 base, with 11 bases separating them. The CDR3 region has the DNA TGTGCCAGCAGCTTAGGGTCTAGCTTGTCCTACAATGAGCAGTTCTTC. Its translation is CASSLGSSLSYNEQFF.

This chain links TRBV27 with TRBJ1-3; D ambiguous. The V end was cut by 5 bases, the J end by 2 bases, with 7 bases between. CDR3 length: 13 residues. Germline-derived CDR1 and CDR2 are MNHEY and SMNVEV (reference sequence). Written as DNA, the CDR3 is TGTGCCAGCAGTCTCTCTCCTGGAAACACCATATATTTT. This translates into CASSLSPGNTIYF.

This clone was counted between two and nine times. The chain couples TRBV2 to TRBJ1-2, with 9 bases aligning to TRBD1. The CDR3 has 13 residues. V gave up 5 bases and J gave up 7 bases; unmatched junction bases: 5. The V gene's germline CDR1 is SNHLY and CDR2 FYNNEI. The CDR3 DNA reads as TGTGCCAGCAGTCGGGACAGGGCCCCTGGCTACACCTTC. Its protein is CASSRDRAPGYTF.

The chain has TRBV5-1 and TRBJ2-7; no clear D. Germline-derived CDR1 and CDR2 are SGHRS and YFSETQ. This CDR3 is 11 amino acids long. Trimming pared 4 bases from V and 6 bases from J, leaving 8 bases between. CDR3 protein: CASSRAFEQYF. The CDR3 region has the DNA TGCGCCAGCAGCCGCGCCTTCGAGCAGTACTTC. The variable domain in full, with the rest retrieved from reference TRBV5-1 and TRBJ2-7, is KAGVTQTPRYLIKTRGQQVTLSCSPISGHRSVSWYQQTPGQGLQFLFEYFSETQRNKGNFPGRFSGRQFSNSRSEMNVSTLELGDSALYLCASSRAFEQYFGPGTRLTVT.

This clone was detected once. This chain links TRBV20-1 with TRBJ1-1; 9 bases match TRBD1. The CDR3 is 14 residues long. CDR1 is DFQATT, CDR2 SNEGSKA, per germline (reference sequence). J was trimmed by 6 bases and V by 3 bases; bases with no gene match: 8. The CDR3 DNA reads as TGCAGTGCTAGTTTGCCGGGACAGGGATCTGAAGCTTTCTTT. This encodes CSASLPGQGSEAFF.

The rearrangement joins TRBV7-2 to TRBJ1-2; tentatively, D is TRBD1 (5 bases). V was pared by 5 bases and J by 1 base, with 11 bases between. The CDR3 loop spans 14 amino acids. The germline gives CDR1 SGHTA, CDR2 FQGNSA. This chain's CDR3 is CASSLTGVNYGYTF. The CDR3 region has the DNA TGTGCCAGCAGCCTTACGGGGGTTAACTATGGCTACACCTTC.

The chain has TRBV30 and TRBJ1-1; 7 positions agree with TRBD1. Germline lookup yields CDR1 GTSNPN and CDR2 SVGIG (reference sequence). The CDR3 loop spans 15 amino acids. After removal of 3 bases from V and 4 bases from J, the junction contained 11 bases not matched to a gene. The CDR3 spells CAWSLSPQGGTEAFF. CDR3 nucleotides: TGTGCCTGGAGCTTATCCCCGCAGGGGGGCACTGAAGCTTTCTTT.

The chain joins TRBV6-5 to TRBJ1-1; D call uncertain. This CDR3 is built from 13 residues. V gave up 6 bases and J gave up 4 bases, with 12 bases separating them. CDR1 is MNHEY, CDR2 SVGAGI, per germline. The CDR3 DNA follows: TGTGCCAGCAGACAATCGGGGATCACTGAAGCTTTCTTT. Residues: CASRQSGITEAFF.

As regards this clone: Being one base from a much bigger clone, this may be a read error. The CDR3 sequence is CASSGHSGNTIYF. As DNA, the CDR3 is TGTGCCAGCAGTGGACACTCTGGAAACACCATATATTTT. The chain uses TRBV6-2 or TRBV6-3 and TRBJ1-3; D might be TRBD1 (5 bases). CDR1 MNHEY and CDR2 SVGEGT come from the germline V gene. The CDR3 sequence is 13 residues long. V lost 5 bases and J 0 bases, leaving 5 bases between the germline ends.

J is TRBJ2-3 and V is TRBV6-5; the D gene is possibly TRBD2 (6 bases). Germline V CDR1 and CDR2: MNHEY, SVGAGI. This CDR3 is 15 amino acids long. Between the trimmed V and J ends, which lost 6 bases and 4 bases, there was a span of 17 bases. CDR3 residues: CASSALALGPDTQYF. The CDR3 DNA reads TGTGCCAGCAGCGCACTAGCTCTAGGACCAGATACGCAGTATTTT.

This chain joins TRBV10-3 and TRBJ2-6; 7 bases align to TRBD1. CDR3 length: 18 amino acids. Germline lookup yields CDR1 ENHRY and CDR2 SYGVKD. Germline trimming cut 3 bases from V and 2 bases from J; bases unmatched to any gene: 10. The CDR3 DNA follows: TGTGCCATCAGTGACCGCGACAGGGTGTCTGCTGGGGCCAACGTCCTGACTTTC. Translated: CAISDRDRVSAGANVLTF.

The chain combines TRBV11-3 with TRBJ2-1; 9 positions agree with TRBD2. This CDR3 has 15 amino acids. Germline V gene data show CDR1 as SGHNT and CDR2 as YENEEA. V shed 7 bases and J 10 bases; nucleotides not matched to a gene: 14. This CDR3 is CASKPRGGAHGEQFF. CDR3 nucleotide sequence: TGTGCCAGCAAACCGCGCGGGGGGGCCCACGGGGAGCAGTTCTTC.

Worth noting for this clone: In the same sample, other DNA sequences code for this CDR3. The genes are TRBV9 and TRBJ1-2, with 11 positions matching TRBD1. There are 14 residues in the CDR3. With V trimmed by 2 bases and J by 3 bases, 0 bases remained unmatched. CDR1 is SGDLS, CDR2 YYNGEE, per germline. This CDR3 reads CASSVGQGDYGYTF. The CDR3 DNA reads TGTGCCAGCAGCGTGGGACAGGGGGACTATGGCTACACCTTC.

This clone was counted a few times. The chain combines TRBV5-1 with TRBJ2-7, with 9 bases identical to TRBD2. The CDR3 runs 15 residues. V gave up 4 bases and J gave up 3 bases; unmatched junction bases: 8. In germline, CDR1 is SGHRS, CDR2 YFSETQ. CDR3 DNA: TGCGCCAGCAGCCCATCCCAGCGGGGGGTCTACGAGCAGTACTTC. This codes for CASSPSQRGVYEQYF.

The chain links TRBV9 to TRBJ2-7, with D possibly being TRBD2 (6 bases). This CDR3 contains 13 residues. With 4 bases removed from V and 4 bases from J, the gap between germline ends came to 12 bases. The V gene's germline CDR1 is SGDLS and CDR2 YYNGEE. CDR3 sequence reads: CASSLGTEYEQYF. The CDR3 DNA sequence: TGTGCCAGCAGCCTAGGGACTGAGTACGAGCAGTACTTC.

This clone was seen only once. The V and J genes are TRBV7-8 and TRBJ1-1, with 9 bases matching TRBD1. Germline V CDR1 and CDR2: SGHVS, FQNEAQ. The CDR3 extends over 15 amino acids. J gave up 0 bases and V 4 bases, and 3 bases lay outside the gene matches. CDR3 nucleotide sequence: TGTGCCAGCAGCTCACAGGGGGCAGTGAACACTGAAGCTTTCTTT. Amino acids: CASSSQGAVNTEAFF.

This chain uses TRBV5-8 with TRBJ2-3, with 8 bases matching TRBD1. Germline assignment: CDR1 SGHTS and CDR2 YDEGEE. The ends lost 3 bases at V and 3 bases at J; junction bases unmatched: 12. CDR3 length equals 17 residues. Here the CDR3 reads CASSSNQGARQTDTQYF. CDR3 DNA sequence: TGTGCCAGCAGCTCGAACCAGGGGGCGAGACAAACAGATACGCAGTATTTT.

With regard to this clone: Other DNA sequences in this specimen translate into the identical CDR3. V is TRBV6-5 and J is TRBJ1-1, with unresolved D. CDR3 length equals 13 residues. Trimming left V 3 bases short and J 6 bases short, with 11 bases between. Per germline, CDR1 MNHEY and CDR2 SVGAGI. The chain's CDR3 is CASSYLSGAEAFF. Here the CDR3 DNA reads TGTGCCAGCAGTTATTTAAGCGGCGCTGAAGCTTTCTTT.